This entry concerns a single T cell receptor beta chain. Its antigen is unknown. The source of the sample is a study of cytomegalovirus exposure and HLA in healthy donors. PCR primers comprised 60 Vbeta and 13 Jbeta primers. Libraries were prepared by immunoSEQ multiplex PCR; TCRdb keeps only in-frame clonotypes and omits some of them. Of about 170,000 clones in the sample, around 75% were seen once. The CDR3 totals 14 residues. Germline CDR1 SGHVS, CDR2 FQNEAQ. With V trimmed by 4 bases and J by 15 bases, 14 bases remained unmatched. The study, taken as a whole, reports: The only immune exposure information that was available was CMV serostatus. Associated with HLA alleles at 0.05 false discovery rate in a later analysis were some 18,000 TCR beta sequences.

V and J are TRBV7-8 and TRBJ2-2, with 7 bases aligning to TRBD1. The TCR sequence derives from a male donor in good health and CMV-seronegative. The sequencing sample was made of PBMCs. As DNA, the CDR3 is TGTGCCAGCAGCTCCAACAATGCCAGGGGGAAGGTGTTTTTT. Translation gives CASSSNNARGKVFF.